The sequence of this T cell receptor (beta chain) was determined in a study of blood T cells in healthy people across ages. Notes on the study in general: PBMC samples, being unsorted, prevented any conclusive comparison of naive and antigen-experienced cells.

Regarding this clonotype: Its target is not known.

The study isolated at least 7 million PBMCs from each sample. This CDR3 region has 22 residues. CDR1 and CDR2 (germline): LGHNA, YNFKEQ. A sample-barcoded 5' primer and a J-beta primer mix were used in a second PCR of about 6 to 12 cycles. TCRdb reprocessed the 5' RACE reads with MiXCR, giving one entry per CDR3 protein. The table has roughly 800,000 distinct CDR3 sequences, roughly 40% seen once. The J gene is TRBJ2-5, the V gene TRBV4-2, with 7 nucleotides matching TRBD1. The closer fit of TRBJ2-1 to the DNA end suggests the J call may be wrong. This receptor was obtained from a man aged 18 to 30 in good health. Sequencing was done on a sample of blood. DNA for the CDR3: TGTGCCAGCAGCCGCCAAGGAGTGAGTATGTCAGGGGACAGCTGGTACCAAGAGACCCAGTTCTTC. As protein: CASSRQGVSMSGDSWYQETQFF.